Following are 22 T cell receptor beta chains from one sample sequenced in a study of Ad26.COV2.S vaccination and SARS-CoV-2 variants. This table comes from immunoSEQ multiplex PCR, and its TCRdb copy is limited to in-frame clones, with some not included. Of some 350,000 clones in the sample, under 95% were seen once. The specimen comprised peripheral blood, sampled after recovery from COVID-19. The receptors come from a human donor who had recovered from COVID-19.

This clone was counted only a few times. The genes are TRBV19 and TRBJ1-5, with D unclear. Looked up from germline, CDR1 is LNHDA and CDR2 is SQIVND (reference sequence). The CDR3 runs to 12 residues. V lost 6 bases to trimming and J lost 1 base, with 4 bases between them. The chain's CDR3 is CASRISNQPQHF. CDR3 in DNA: TGTGCCAGTAGAATAAGCAATCAGCCCCAGCATTTT.

V usage is TRBV2 and J usage is TRBJ1-4; D is unclear. This CDR3 has 13 amino acids. Germline values: CDR1 SNHLY, CDR2 FYNNEI. Trimming took 10 bases from V and 7 from J, leaving 16 bases between them. In nucleotides, the CDR3 is TGTGCCACTCGAGGATCGACTTCTGAAAAACTGTTTTTT. Its protein product is CATRGSTSEKLFF.

The V call is TRBV3-1 (or the pseudogene TRBV3-2), the J call TRBJ2-5, with 7 bases aligning to TRBD1. The CDR3 has 15 residues. V was pared by 4 bases and J by 5 bases, with 10 bases of the junction left unmatched. Germline CDR1 LGHDT, CDR2 YNNKEL (reference sequence). CDR3 coding DNA: TGTGCCAGCAGCCCGCCGGGACAGACGGGGGAGACCCAGTACTTC. Protein sequence: CASSPPGQTGETQYF.

This sequence joins TRBV2 and TRBJ1-5, with D possibly matching TRBD1 (5 bases). This CDR3 region has 15 residues. V lost 3 bases and J lost 0, with 9 bases in between. Per the germline V gene, CDR1 is SNHLY and CDR2 is FYNNEI. CDR3 coding DNA: TGTGCCAGCAGTGACTGGGGCAATAGCAATCAGCCCCAGCATTTT. Amino acids: CASSDWGNSNQPQHF.

This rearrangement joins TRBV7-2 to TRBJ2-5; D is ambiguous. This CDR3 spans 12 amino acids. Germline loops: CDR1 SGHTA, CDR2 FQGNSA. V was clipped by 0 bases and J by 5 bases, with 4 bases between them. The chain's CDR3 is CASSLARETQYF. As DNA, the CDR3 is TGTGCCAGCAGCTTAGCGCGGGAGACCCAGTACTTC.

The rearrangement uses TRBV4-3 and TRBJ1-1, with D possibly TRBD1 on 6 matching bases. The CDR3 covers 15 residues. V lost 0 bases and J lost 5, with 13 bases in between. Per germline, CDR1 LGHNA and CDR2 YSLEER. CDR3 region: CASSQDHRVETEAFF. CDR3 nucleotide sequence: TGCGCCAGCAGCCAAGATCACAGGGTAGAAACTGAAGCTTTCTTT.

This clone was detected only once. Here the CDR3 reads CASSYPEGGKYGYTF. In DNA, the CDR3 is TGTGCCAGCAGTTACCCAGAAGGGGGGAAATATGGCTACACCTTC. V gene TRBV6-6 combines with J gene TRBJ1-2, with D maybe TRBD1 (6 bases). This CDR3 spans 15 amino acids. Per germline, CDR1 MNHNY and CDR2 SVGAGI (reference sequence). Trimming removed 2 bases at V and 5 bases at J, with 15 bases between.

This clone occurred a few times. The genes are TRBV19 and TRBJ1-6, with TRBD1 as a possible D gene (5 bases). V was shortened by 7 bases and J by 5 bases, with 15 bases between the two germline ends. The CDR3 totals 15 residues. Germline V gives CDR1 LNHDA, CDR2 SQIVND (reference sequence). CDR3 amino acids: CASTTDSRDNSPLHF. CDR3 in DNA: TGTGCCAGTACCACTGACAGCAGAGATAATTCACCCCTCCACTTT.

The gene calls are TRBV10-2 and TRBJ2-7; D might be TRBD1 (5 bases). CDR1 and CDR2 from the germline V gene are WSHSY and SAAADI. V was trimmed by 4 bases and J by 2 bases, leaving 9 bases between them. The CDR3 length is 13 residues. In DNA, the CDR3 is TGCGCCAGCAGTGTGAAGGGGACCTACGAGCAGTACTTC. Translated: CASSVKGTYEQYF.

DNA for the CDR3: TGTGCCAGCAGCGGCGGGACAATAGATGGCTACACCTTC. It encodes CASSGGTIDGYTF. The chain links TRBV5-8 to TRBJ1-2, with a possible D match to TRBD1 (6 bases). Germline V lookup: CDR1 SGHTS, CDR2 YDEGEE. This CDR3 is 13 amino acids long. V dropped 4 bases and J dropped 6 bases, with 13 bases sitting between them.

J is TRBJ2-5 and V is TRBV19, with TRBD2 matching over 7 bases. Germline CDR1 is LNHDA and CDR2 is SQIVND (reference sequence). V trimming: 4 bases; J trimming: 5 bases; junction bases outside the gene matches: 16. The CDR3 consists of 17 residues. The CDR3 sequence is CASSTNPSGAWWETQYF. Here the CDR3 DNA reads TGTGCCAGTAGTACGAACCCTAGCGGTGCGTGGTGGGAGACCCAGTACTTC.

With respect to this clone: In the same sample, other DNA sequences code for this CDR3. The chain joins TRBV7-2 to TRBJ2-7; D remains unclear. CDR1 SGHTA and CDR2 FQGNSA come from the germline V gene. Trimming shortened V by 5 bases and J by 1 base, and 3 bases separated the two germline ends. The CDR3 is 11 amino acids. CDR3 coding DNA: TGTGCCAGCAGCCCTTCCTACGAGCAGTACTTC. Protein product: CASSPSYEQYF. The full variable domain, in which reference TRBV7-2 and TRBJ2-7 provide the parts outside the CDR3, is GAGVSQSPSNKVTEKGKDVELRCDPISGHTALYWYRQSLGQGLEFLIYFQGNSAPDKSGLPSDRFSAERTGGSVSTLTIQRTQQEDSAVYLCASSPSYEQYFGPGTRLTVT.

Notes on this clone: A junction end diverges from the germline sequence, so it may reflect a read error. This rearrangement joins TRBV11-2 to TRBJ2-4; no definite D call. Germline-derived CDR1 and CDR2 are SGHAT and FQNNGV. CDR3 length: 12 amino acids. The CDR3 here is CASSPYTRTLDF. The CDR3 DNA reads as TGTGCCAGCAGCCCTTATACTCGGACGCTGGACTTC.

The V call is TRBV29-1, the J call TRBJ1-2, with TRBD1 as a possible D gene (6 bases). The germline V and J ends were trimmed by 6 bases and 7 bases, with 18 bases remaining between them. This CDR3 region has 13 residues. The germline V gene encodes CDR1 SQVTM and CDR2 ANQGSEA. The CDR3 bases are TGCAGCGTCGTGAACAGGGTTTGGAGTGGCTACACCTTC. This gives the protein CSVVNRVWSGYTF.

The CDR3 DNA reads TGTGCCAGTAGTATCTGGGCCGCCCGGGAGTCCAAAAACATTCAGTACTTC. Its translation: CASSIWAARESKNIQYF. This chain uses TRBV19 with TRBJ2-4; maybe TRBD2 (6 bases). V gave up 3 bases and J gave up 2 bases, with 17 bases separating them. The CDR3 totals 17 residues. From germline, CDR1 is LNHDA and CDR2 SQIVND (reference sequence).

V usage is TRBV5-1 and J usage is TRBJ2-3, with a weak D call TRBD2 (6 bases). The CDR3 is made up of 16 amino acids. Germline CDR1 reads SGHRS; CDR2 reads YFSETQ. Trimming cost V 5 bases and J 2 bases, with 18 bases left between them. As DNA, the CDR3 is TGCGCCAGCAGTTGGGGGGTTTCGCTTTTCACAGATACGCAGTATTTT. Its protein is CASSWGVSLFTDTQYF.

This sequence joins TRBV6-2 or TRBV6-3 and TRBJ1-4; no clear D. Germline lookup yields CDR1 MNHEY and CDR2 SVGEGT. V was trimmed by 0 bases and J by 6 bases, leaving 5 bases between them. This CDR3 has 13 residues. The chain's CDR3 is CASSYSRDEKLFF. In DNA form, the CDR3 reads TGTGCCAGCAGTTACTCGAGGGATGAAAAACTGTTTTTT.

The gene calls are TRBV7-9 and TRBJ1-1; D remains ambiguous. Germline CDR1 is SEHNR and CDR2 is FQNEAQ (reference sequence). Trimming took 4 bases from V and 3 from J, leaving 15 bases between them. There are 15 residues in the CDR3. Here the CDR3 reads CASSSPPGRYTEAFF. In nucleotides, the CDR3 is TGTGCCAGCAGCTCCCCCCCAGGCAGGTACACTGAAGCTTTCTTT.

This chain links TRBV27 with TRBJ1-2; perhaps TRBD1 as D (5 bases). Germline V CDR1 and CDR2: MNHEY, SMNVEV (reference sequence). CDR3 length equals 16 residues. Trimming removed 2 bases at V and 5 bases at J, with 18 bases between. CDR3 protein: CASSLSSTVGWYGYTF. CDR3 bases: TGTGCCAGCAGTTTAAGTTCGACAGTCGGATGGTATGGCTACACCTTC.

This chain links TRBV25-1 with TRBJ2-1, with D perhaps TRBD2 (7 bases). The CDR3 length is 13 residues. Germline V gives CDR1 MGHDK, CDR2 SYGVNS. V lost 4 bases, J lost 13 bases, and 17 bases lay in between. CDR3 residues: CASSGGSRGAQFF. The CDR3 DNA sequence: TGTGCCAGCAGTGGGGGGAGCCGGGGGGCCCAGTTCTTC.

The rearrangement links TRBV7-9 to TRBJ2-7; 7 bases map to TRBD1. V was clipped by 0 bases and J by 5 bases; unmatched bases: 4. The length of the CDR3 is 14 residues. The germline V gene has CDR1 SEHNR and CDR2 FQNEAQ (reference sequence). CDR3: CASSLADRSNEQYF. CDR3 sequence (DNA): TGTGCCAGCAGCTTAGCGGACAGGAGCAACGAGCAGTACTTC.

The chain combines TRBV19 with TRBJ2-1, with 7 bases fitting TRBD1. With 8 bases clipped from V and 6 bases from J, the junction kept 7 bases outside the gene matches. The V gene's germline CDR1 is LNHDA and CDR2 SQIVND (reference sequence). This CDR3 has 13 amino acids. The CDR3 is CASSGQPLNEQFF. The CDR3, as DNA: TGTGCCAGTTCGGGACAGCCTCTCAATGAGCAGTTCTTC.